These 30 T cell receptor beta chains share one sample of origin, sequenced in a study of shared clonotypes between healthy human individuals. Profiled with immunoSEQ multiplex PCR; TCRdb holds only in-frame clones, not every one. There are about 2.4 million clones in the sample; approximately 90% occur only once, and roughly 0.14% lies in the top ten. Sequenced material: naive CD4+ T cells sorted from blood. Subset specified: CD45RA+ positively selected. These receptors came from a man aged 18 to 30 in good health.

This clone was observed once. The CDR3 loop reads CASSTPGHLNEQFF. CDR3 nucleotides: TGTGCCAGCAGCACGCCGGGACACCTTAATGAGCAGTTCTTC. This chain uses TRBV5-6 with TRBJ2-1, with a tentative D call TRBD1 (6 bases). The CDR3 spans 14 residues. Trimming pared 4 bases from V and 7 bases from J, leaving 15 bases between. Germline-derived CDR1 and CDR2 are SGHDT and YYEEEE.

In DNA, the CDR3 is TGTGCCAGCAGCTTAGTGCATGGACAGTTGAACACTGAAGCTTTCTTT. Translating gives CASSLVHGQLNTEAFF. The chain carries TRBV7-2 and TRBJ1-1; TRBD1 is a possible D gene (6 bases). Germline-derived CDR1 and CDR2 are SGHTA and FQGNSA. V was cut by 1 base and J by 0 bases, with 12 bases left in between. This CDR3 comprises 16 residues.

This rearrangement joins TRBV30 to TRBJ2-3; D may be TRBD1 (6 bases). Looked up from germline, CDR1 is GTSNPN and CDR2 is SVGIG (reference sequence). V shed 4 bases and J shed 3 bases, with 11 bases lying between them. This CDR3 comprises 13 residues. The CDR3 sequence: CAWTGVGTDTQYF. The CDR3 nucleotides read TGTGCCTGGACAGGGGTTGGAACAGATACGCAGTATTTT.

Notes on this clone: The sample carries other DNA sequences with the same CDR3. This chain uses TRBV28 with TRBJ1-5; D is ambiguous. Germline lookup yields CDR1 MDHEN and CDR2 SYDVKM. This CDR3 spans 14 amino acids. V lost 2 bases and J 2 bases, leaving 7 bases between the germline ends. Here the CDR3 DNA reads TGTGCCAGCAGTTTAGGAGGGCGCAATCAGCCCCAGCATTTT. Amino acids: CASSLGGRNQPQHF.

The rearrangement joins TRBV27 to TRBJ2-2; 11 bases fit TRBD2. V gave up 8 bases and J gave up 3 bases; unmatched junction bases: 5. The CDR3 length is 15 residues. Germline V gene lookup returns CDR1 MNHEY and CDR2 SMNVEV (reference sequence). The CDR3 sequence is CASGIAGGYTGELFF. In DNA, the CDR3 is TGTGCCAGCGGTATAGCGGGGGGGTACACCGGGGAGCTGTTTTTT.

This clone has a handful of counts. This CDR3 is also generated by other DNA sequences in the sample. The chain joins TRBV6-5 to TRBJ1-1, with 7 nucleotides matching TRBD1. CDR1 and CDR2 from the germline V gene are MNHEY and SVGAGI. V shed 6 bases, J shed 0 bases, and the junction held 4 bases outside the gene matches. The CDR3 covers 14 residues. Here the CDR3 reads CASRKQGMNTEAFF. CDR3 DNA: TGTGCCAGCAGGAAACAGGGGATGAACACTGAAGCTTTCTTT.

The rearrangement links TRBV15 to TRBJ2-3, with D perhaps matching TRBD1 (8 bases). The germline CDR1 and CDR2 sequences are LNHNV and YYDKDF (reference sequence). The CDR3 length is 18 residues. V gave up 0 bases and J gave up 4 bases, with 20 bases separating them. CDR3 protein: CATSRDLLQGGWADTQYF. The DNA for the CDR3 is TGTGCCACCAGCAGAGACCTTCTACAGGGGGGGTGGGCAGATACGCAGTATTTT. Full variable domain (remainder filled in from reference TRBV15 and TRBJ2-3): DAMVIQNPRYQVTQFGKPVTLSCSQTLNHNVMYWYQQKSSQAPKLLFHYYDKDFNNEADTPDNFQSRRPNTSFCFLDIRSPGLGDTAMYLCATSRDLLQGGWADTQYFGPGTRLTVL.

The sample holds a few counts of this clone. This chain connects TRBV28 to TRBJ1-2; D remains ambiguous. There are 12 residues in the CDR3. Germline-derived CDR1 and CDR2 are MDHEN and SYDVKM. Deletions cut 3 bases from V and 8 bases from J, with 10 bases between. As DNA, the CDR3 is TGTGCCAGCAGTTTGCTGGGCCCGGGCTACACCTTC. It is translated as CASSLLGPGYTF.

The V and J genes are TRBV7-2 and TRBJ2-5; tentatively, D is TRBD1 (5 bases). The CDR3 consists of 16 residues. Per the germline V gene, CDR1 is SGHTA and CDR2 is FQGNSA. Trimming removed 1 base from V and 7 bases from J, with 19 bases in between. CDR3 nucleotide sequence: TGTGCCAGCAGCTTAGACGGAGCAGGGATGGCGGCGACCCAGTACTTC. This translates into CASSLDGAGMAATQYF.

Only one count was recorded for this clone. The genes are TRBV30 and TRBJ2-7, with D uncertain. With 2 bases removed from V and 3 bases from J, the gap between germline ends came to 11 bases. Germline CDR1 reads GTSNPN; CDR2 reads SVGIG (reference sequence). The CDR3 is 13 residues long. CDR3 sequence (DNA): TGTGCCTGGAGTATACACATTAGCTACGAGCAGTACTTC. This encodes CAWSIHISYEQYF.

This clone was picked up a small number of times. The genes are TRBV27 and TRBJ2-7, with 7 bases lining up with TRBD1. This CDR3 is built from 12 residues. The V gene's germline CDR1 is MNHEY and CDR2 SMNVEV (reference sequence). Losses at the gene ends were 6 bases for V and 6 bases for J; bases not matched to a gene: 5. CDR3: CASSMTGTEQYF. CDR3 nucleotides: TGTGCCAGCAGCATGACAGGGACCGAGCAGTACTTC.

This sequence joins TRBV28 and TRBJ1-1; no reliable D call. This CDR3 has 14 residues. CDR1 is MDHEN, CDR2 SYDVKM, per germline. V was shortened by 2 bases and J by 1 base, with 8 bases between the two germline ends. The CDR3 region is CASSLEQPNTEAFF. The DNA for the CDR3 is TGTGCCAGCAGTTTAGAACAGCCGAACACTGAAGCTTTCTTT.

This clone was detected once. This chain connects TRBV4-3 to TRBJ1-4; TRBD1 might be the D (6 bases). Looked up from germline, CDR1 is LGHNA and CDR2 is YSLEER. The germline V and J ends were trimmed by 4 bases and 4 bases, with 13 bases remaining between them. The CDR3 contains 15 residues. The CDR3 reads CASSREDSSNEKLFF. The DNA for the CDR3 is TGCGCCAGCAGCCGAGAGGACAGCAGTAATGAAAAACTGTTTTTT.

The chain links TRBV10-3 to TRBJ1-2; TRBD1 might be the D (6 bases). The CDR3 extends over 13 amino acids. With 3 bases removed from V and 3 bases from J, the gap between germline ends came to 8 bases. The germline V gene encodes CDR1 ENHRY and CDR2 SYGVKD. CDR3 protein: CAISDDRYYGYTF. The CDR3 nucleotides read TGTGCCATCAGTGACGACAGGTACTATGGCTACACCTTC.

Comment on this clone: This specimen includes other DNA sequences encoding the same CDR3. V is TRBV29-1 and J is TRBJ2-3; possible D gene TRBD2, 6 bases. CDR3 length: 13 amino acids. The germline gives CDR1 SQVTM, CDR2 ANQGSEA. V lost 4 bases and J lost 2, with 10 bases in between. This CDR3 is CSVAGTLTDTQYF. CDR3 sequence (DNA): TGCAGCGTTGCCGGGACTCTCACAGATACGCAGTATTTT.

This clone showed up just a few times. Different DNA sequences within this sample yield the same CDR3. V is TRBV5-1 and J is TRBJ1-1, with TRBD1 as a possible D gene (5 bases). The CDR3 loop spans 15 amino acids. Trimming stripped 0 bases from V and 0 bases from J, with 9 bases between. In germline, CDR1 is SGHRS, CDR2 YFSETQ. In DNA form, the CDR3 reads TGCGCCAGCAGCTTGGGGTCAGGGCTGAACACTGAAGCTTTCTTT. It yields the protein CASSLGSGLNTEAFF. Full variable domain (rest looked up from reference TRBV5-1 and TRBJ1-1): KAGVTQTPRYLIKTRGQQVTLSCSPISGHRSVSWYQQTPGQGLQFLFEYFSETQRNKGNFPGRFSGRQFSNSRSEMNVSTLELGDSALYLCASSLGSGLNTEAFFGQGTRLTVV.

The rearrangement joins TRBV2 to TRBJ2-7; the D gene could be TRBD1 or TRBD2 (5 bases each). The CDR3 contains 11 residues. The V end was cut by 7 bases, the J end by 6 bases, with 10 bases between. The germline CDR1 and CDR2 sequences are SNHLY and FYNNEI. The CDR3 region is CASNSGGEQYF. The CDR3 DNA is TGTGCCAGCAACTCTGGGGGCGAGCAGTACTTC.

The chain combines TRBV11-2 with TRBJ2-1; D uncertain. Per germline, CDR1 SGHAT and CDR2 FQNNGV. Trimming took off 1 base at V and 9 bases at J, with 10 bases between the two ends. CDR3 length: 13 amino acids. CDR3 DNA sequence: TGTGCCAGCAGCTTAGGGGCGCGTGGTGAGCAGTTCTTC. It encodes CASSLGARGEQFF. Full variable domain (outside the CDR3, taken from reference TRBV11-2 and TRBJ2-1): EAGVAQSPRYKIIEKRQSVAFWCNPISGHATLYWYQQILGQGPKLLIQFQNNGVVDDSQLPKDRFSAERLKGVDSTLKIQPAKLEDSAVYLCASSLGARGEQFFGPGTRLTVL.

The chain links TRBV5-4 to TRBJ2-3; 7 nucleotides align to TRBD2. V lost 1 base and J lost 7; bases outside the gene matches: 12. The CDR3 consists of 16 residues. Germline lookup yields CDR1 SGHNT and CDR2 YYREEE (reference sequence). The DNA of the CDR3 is TGTGCCAGCAGCTTGTCTTCTAGCGGACCTAGACATACGCAGTATTTT. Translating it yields CASSLSSSGPRHTQYF.

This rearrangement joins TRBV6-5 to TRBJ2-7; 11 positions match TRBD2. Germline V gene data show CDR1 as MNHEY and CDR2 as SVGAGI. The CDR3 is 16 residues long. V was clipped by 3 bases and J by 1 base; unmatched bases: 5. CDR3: CASSYLAGGLSYEQYF. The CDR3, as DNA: TGTGCCAGCAGTTATCTAGCGGGGGGCCTATCCTACGAGCAGTACTTC.

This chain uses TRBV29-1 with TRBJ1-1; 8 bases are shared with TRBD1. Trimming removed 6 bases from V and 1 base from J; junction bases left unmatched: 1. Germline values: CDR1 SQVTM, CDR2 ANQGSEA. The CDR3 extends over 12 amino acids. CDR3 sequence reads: CSVQGGNTEAFF. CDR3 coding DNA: TGCAGCGTACAGGGGGGGAACACTGAAGCTTTCTTT.

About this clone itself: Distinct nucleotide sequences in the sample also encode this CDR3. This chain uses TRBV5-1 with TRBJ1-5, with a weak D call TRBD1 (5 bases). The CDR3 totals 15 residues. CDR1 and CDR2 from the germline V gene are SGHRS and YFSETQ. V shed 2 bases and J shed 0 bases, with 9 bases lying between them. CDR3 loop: CASSLEGVSNQPQHF. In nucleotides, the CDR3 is TGCGCCAGCAGCTTAGAAGGGGTTAGCAATCAGCCCCAGCATTTT.

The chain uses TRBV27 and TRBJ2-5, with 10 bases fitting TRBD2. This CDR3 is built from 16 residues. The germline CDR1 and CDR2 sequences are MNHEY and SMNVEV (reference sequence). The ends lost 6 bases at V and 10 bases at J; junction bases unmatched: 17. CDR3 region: CASSPGGKREGSFQYF. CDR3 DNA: TGTGCCAGCAGCCCAGGCGGGAAGCGGGAGGGCTCTTTCCAGTACTTC.

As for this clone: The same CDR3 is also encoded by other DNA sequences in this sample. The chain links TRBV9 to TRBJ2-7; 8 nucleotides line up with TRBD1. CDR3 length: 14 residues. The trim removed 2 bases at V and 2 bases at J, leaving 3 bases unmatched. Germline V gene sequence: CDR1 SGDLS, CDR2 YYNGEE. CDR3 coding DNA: TGTGCCAGCAGCGTTGGGACAGGAACCTACGAGCAGTACTTC. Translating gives CASSVGTGTYEQYF.

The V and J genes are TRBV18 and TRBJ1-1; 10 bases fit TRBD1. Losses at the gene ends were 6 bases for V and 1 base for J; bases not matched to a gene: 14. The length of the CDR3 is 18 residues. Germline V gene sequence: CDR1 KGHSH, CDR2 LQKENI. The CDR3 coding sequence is TGTGCCAGCTCGCAGACAGGGGGCTCCTCTTCCGGGAACACTGAAGCTTTCTTT. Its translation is CASSQTGGSSSGNTEAFF.

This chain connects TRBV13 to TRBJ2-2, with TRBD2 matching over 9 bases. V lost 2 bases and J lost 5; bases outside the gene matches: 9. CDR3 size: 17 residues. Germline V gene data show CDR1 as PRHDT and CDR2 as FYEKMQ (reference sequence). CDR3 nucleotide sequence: TGTGCCAGCAGCTTATCCCTGAGCGCGGGAGGGACCGGGGAGCTGTTTTTT. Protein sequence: CASSLSLSAGGTGELFF. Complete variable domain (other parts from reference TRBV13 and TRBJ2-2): AAGVIQSPRHLIKEKRETATLKCYPIPRHDTVYWYQQGPGQDPQFLISFYEKMQSDKGSIPDRFSAQQFSDYHSELNMSSLELGDSALYFCASSLSLSAGGTGELFFGEGSRLTVL.

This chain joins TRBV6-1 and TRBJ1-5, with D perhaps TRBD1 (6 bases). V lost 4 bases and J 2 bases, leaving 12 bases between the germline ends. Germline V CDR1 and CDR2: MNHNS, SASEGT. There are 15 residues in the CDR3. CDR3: CASSATGNRNQPQHF. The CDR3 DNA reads TGTGCCAGCAGTGCAACAGGGAATCGCAATCAGCCCCAGCATTTT.

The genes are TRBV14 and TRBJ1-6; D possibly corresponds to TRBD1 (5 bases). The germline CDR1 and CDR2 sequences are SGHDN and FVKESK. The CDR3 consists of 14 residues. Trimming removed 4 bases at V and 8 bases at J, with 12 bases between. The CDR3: CASSLVRGYSPLHF. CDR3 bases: TGTGCCAGCAGCCTAGTTCGGGGGTATTCACCCCTCCACTTT.

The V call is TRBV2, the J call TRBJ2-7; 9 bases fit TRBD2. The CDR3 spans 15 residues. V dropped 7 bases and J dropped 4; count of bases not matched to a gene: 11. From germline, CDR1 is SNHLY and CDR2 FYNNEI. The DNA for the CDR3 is TGTGCCAGCACGGTACTAGCGGGCCCCATTTACGAGCAGTACTTC. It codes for CASTVLAGPIYEQYF.

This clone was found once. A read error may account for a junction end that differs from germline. In DNA form, the CDR3 reads TGTGCTAGCAGCTGGCGGCCTGGAGTAGAGACCCAGTACTTC. It yields the protein CASSWRPGVETQYF. The chain has TRBV7-7 and TRBJ2-5; no clear D gene. CDR1 is SSHAT and CDR2 is FNYEAQ in the germline V gene (reference sequence). CDR3 length: 14 residues. The whole variable domain, filled in from reference TRBV7-7 and TRBJ2-5, reads GAGVSQSPRYKVTKRGQDVTLRCDPISSHATLYWYQQALGQGPEFLTYFNYEAQPDKSGLPSDRFSAERPEGSISTLTIQRTEQRDSAMYRCASSWRPGVETQYFGPGTRLLVL.